The 18 T cell receptor beta chains given below trace back to one sample, sequenced in a study of monozygotic twins with inflammatory bowel disease. Each CDR3 protein gets one entry in TCRdb, which reprocessed the 5' RACE reads and gives no DNA. In total, the table holds around 370,000 distinct CDR3 sequences. Source material: blood. The receptors derive from a human donor with ulcerative colitis or Crohn's disease, or a healthy co-twin of an affected twin (not recorded which).

This chain links TRBV9 with TRBJ1-2. The CDR3 consists of 14 residues. Germline CDR1 SGDLS, CDR2 YYNGEE. CDR3 protein: CASSVANPRSGYTF. The whole variable domain, remainder taken from reference TRBV9 and TRBJ1-2, is DSGVTQTPKHLITATGQRVTLRCSPRSGDLSVYWYQQSLDQGLQFLIQYYNGEERAKGNILERFSAQQFPDLHSELNLSSLELGDSALYFCASSVANPRSGYTFGSGTRLTVV.

CDR3 sequence: CASKGGDRYSYEQYF. This sequence joins TRBV4-1 and TRBJ2-7; TCRdb gives TRBD1 as the D gene, but with no DNA this cannot be confirmed. Germline V lookup: CDR1 MGHRA, CDR2 YSYEKL. The CDR3 covers 15 residues.

The chain couples TRBV6-2 or TRBV6-3 to TRBJ1-4. The germline gives CDR1 MNHEY, CDR2 SVGEGT. The CDR3 contains 14 residues. The CDR3 sequence: CASGKEATNEKLFF.

This chain links TRBV20-1 with TRBJ2-3. This CDR3 has 15 residues. Germline V CDR1 and CDR2: DFQATT, SNEGSKA (reference sequence). CDR3: CSARESVSSKHTQYF.

The chain combines TRBV27 with TRBJ1-5; the TRBD1 assignment by TCRdb is unverifiable without DNA. CDR3 size: 17 residues. CDR1 is MNHEY and CDR2 is SMNVEV in the germline V gene (reference sequence). The CDR3 reads CASSLSPPGYSNQPQHF.

The V and J genes are TRBV5-4 and TRBJ2-2. Germline V gene data show CDR1 as SGHNT and CDR2 as YYREEE (reference sequence). This CDR3 region has 13 residues. The CDR3 reads CAGRRANTGELFF.

The rearrangement joins TRBV19 to TRBJ1-1. This CDR3 has 14 amino acids. Germline CDR1 is LNHDA and CDR2 is SQIVND (reference sequence). The CDR3 here is CASSIFLGNTEAFF.

The chain is built from TRBV6-1 and TRBJ1-5. Germline-derived CDR1 and CDR2 are MNHNS and SASEGT. CDR3 length: 13 amino acids. The CDR3 is CASSAVRDQPQHF.

The V gene is TRBV20-1, the J gene TRBJ2-6. Germline V gene data show CDR1 as DFQATT and CDR2 as SNEGSKA (reference sequence). The CDR3 has 14 residues. The CDR3 loop is CSATISSGANVLTF.

The CDR3 loop is CASSQAYRGGYGYTF. The V call is TRBV4-2, the J call TRBJ1-2; TCRdb names TRBD1, which stays unverified in the absence of DNA. CDR3 length: 15 residues. From germline, CDR1 is LGHNA and CDR2 YNFKEQ.

The V and J genes are TRBV6-2 or TRBV6-3 and TRBJ2-5; TCRdb selects TRBD1, and the lack of DNA leaves this call unchecked. The germline V gene has CDR1 MNHEY and CDR2 SVGEGT. This CDR3 is built from 17 residues. CDR3: CASRGRTGTRLQETQYF.

The CDR3 here is CASSSVSSYNSPLHF. This chain joins TRBV6-5 and TRBJ1-6. Germline assignment: CDR1 MNHEY and CDR2 SVGAGI. CDR3 length equals 15 residues.

The chain combines TRBV24-1 with TRBJ2-1; TCRdb names TRBD2, which stays unverified in the absence of DNA. In germline, CDR1 is KGHDR, CDR2 SFDVKD. The CDR3 length is 17 residues. CDR3 in amino acids: CATSDPGLAGLYNEQFF.

The chain uses TRBV5-4 and TRBJ2-1; the TCRdb D gene call, TRBD2, has no DNA to confirm it. The CDR3 has 13 amino acids. Germline values: CDR1 SGHNT, CDR2 YYREEE (reference sequence). CDR3 in amino acids: CASSPGLGNEQFF.

The CDR3 spells CASSARLTSGRNTDTQYF. The V gene is TRBV4-1, the J gene TRBJ2-3; the TCRdb call, TRBD2, lacks DNA for checking. The CDR3 covers 18 residues. Germline-derived CDR1 and CDR2 are MGHRA and YSYEKL.

The V and J genes are TRBV5-1 and TRBJ2-3; TCRdb designates TRBD2, a call that cannot be tested without DNA. Germline assignment: CDR1 SGHRS and CDR2 YFSETQ. This CDR3 is built from 16 residues. CDR3 protein: CASSTTSGASTDTQYF.

The chain combines TRBV28 with TRBJ1-5. CDR3 length: 16 residues. The germline V gene has CDR1 MDHEN and CDR2 SYDVKM. The CDR3 protein is CASSLLGVASNQPQHF.

The rearrangement links TRBV6-5 to TRBJ2-5; TCRdb's D call of TRBD1 is untestable without DNA. CDR1 and CDR2 from the germline V gene are MNHEY and SVGAGI. This CDR3 has 14 amino acids. The CDR3 reads CASSYSRAQETQYF.